A selection of T cell receptor beta chains follows, all from one sample in a study of blood T cell repertoires in COVID-19. Using immunoSEQ multiplex PCR, the repertoire was profiled, and TCRdb retains in-frame clones only, with some absent. The sample lists more than 200,000 clones; about 90% were seen once. Sequenced: PBMCs or T cells enriched from blood (not recorded which). The receptors come from a young woman who had recovered from COVID-19. Both conserved end residues are part of each CDR3. D genes are given only for firm matches. Not every row has a clone size; where given, it reads once, few, many or a size class.

clone size	V gene	D gene	J gene	CDR3 protein	CDR3 DNA
.	TRBV5-4	.	TRBJ2-5	CASSRDQGRETQYF	TGTGCCAGCAGCCGAGACCAGGGGCGGGAGACCCAGTACTTC
.	TRBV4-1	.	TRBJ2-5	CASSHTPLGGETQYF	TGCGCCAGCAGCCATACACCCCTGGGAGGCGAGACCCAGTACTTC
.	TRBV3-1/TRBV3-2	.	TRBJ1-4	CASTQLSTNEKLFF	TGTGCCAGCACCCAATTATCAACTAATGAAAAACTGTTTTTT
few	TRBV3-1/TRBV3-2	.	TRBJ1-1	CASSSGGLNTEAFF	TGTGCCAGCAGCTCCGGGGGACTGAACACTGAAGCTTTCTTT
.	TRBV5-1	TRBD1	TRBJ1-1	CASRGPGTGAATEAFF	TGCGCCAGCAGAGGTCCCGGGACAGGGGCGGCCACTGAAGCTTTCTTT
.	TRBV11-2	TRBD1	TRBJ1-1	CASSSTGVNTEAFF	TGTGCCAGCAGCTCTACAGGGGTGAACACTGAAGCTTTCTTT
.	TRBV4-1	TRBD1	TRBJ1-1	CASSQPTGTGRRNTEAFF	TGCGCCAGCAGCCAGCCCACCGGGACAGGACGTCGGAACACTGAAGCTTTCTTT
.	TRBV7-8	.	TRBJ1-5	CASSSSGTPNQPQHF	TGTGCCAGCAGCTCATCCGGGACTCCCAATCAGCCCCAGCATTTT
.	TRBV7-2	TRBD1	TRBJ1-6	CASSWGENRGNSPLHF	TGTGCCAGCAGCTGGGGAGAGAACAGGGGTAATTCACCCCTCCACTTT
once	TRBV21-1	.	TRBJ2-1	CASSKGTSGTNEQFF	TGTGCCAGCAGCAAAGGGACTAGCGGGACCAATGAGCAGTTCTTC
.	TRBV10-3	.	TRBJ1-1	CAISESERGEAFF	TGTGCCATCAGTGAGTCGGAGAGAGGGGAAGCTTTCTTT
few	TRBV10-3	.	TRBJ2-5	CATKPGTAQETQYF	TGTGCCACCAAACCCGGGACTGCGCAAGAGACCCAGTACTTC
.	TRBV18	.	TRBJ2-5	CASSPTGLETQYF	TGTGCCAGCTCACCAACTGGTTTGGAGACCCAGTACTTC
.	TRBV7-9	TRBD1	TRBJ2-1	CASSLSGQGNNEQFF	TGTGCCAGCAGCTTATCGGGACAGGGTAACAATGAGCAGTTCTTC
.	TRBV7-9	TRBD1	TRBJ2-7	CASMRDRGSYEQYF	TGTGCCAGCATGAGGGACAGGGGTTCCTACGAGCAGTACTTC
.	TRBV27	.	TRBJ1-1	CASSLSRRTEAFF	TGTGCCAGCAGTTTAAGCAGGCGCACTGAAGCTTTCTTT
few	TRBV5-1	TRBD2	TRBJ2-5	CASSPRTSGGAETQYF	TGCGCCAGCAGCCCACGGACTAGCGGGGGGGCTGAGACCCAGTACTTC
.	TRBV6-5	TRBD1	TRBJ1-5	CASSYRGHQPQHF	TGTGCCAGCAGTTACAGGGGGCATCAGCCCCAGCATTTT
.	TRBV7-2	.	TRBJ2-4	CASSSRAAGLAKNIQYF	TGTGCCAGCAGCTCCCGAGCTGCGGGTCTAGCCAAAAACATTCAGTACTTC
.	TRBV28	TRBD1	TRBJ1-2	CASSLTGGGLPRF	TGTGCCAGCAGTCTGACAGGGGGCGGCCTCCCTCGCTTC
.	TRBV12-3/TRBV12-4	.	TRBJ1-1	CASSKSGAGEAFF	TGTGCCAGCAGTAAGTCAGGGGCCGGTGAAGCTTTCTTT
.	TRBV11-2	.	TRBJ1-5	CASSSSPIQPQHF	TGTGCCAGCAGCTCCTCTCCTATTCAGCCCCAGCATTTT
many	TRBV7-6	.	TRBJ2-2	CASSPDSGELFF	TGTGCCAGCAGCCCCGACTCCGGGGAGCTGTTTTTT
.	TRBV5-4	.	TRBJ1-2	CASNAGGGGLGYGYTF	TGTGCCAGCAACGCCGGAGGGGGGGGCCTGGGCTATGGCTACACCTTC
.	TRBV28	.	TRBJ1-2	CASSSFLGPDYYGYTF	TGTGCCAGCAGTTCGTTTCTGGGGCCAGACTACTATGGCTACACCTTC
.	TRBV6-1	.	TRBJ1-1	CASSEAGVVTEAFF	TGTGCCAGCAGTGAAGCAGGGGTCGTCACTGAAGCTTTCTTT
.	TRBV7-9	TRBD2	TRBJ2-1	CASSPSSGPNNEQFF	TGTGCCAGCAGCCCCTCTAGCGGTCCGAACAATGAGCAGTTCTTC
.	TRBV3-1/TRBV3-2	TRBD1	TRBJ1-2	CASSLAGTAHRYTF	TGTGCCAGCAGCCTCGCCGGGACAGCCCACCGCTACACCTTC
.	TRBV11-3	.	TRBJ1-4	CASSLQGRANEKLFF	TGTGCCAGCAGCTTACAGGGGAGGGCTAATGAAAAACTGTTTTTT
.	TRBV7-9	.	TRBJ1-4	CASSLSDEKLFF	TGTGCCAGCAGCTTGTCGGATGAAAAACTGTTTTTT
.	TRBV9	TRBD1	TRBJ1-6	CASSVGGQGYSPLHF	TGTGCCAGCAGCGTAGGGGGACAGGGCTATTCACCCCTCCACTTT
.	TRBV10-3	.	TRBJ1-2	CAISVGGISYTF	TGTGCCATTAGCGTAGGCGGAATCAGCTACACCTTC
.	TRBV7-7	.	TRBJ2-1	CASSSDRNNEQFF	TGTGCTAGCAGTTCCGACAGGAACAATGAGCAGTTCTTC
.	TRBV7-2	TRBD2	TRBJ2-3	CASSLARSGGGTDTQYF	TGTGCCAGCAGCTTAGCGCGGAGCGGGGGGGGCACAGATACGCAGTATTTT
.	TRBV6-1	TRBD2	TRBJ2-3	CASSDGSGGVDTQYF	TGTGCCAGCAGTGACGGTAGCGGGGGGGTGGATACGCAGTATTTT
.	TRBV19	.	TRBJ1-5	CASSIRVGNQPQHF	TGTGCCAGTAGTATCAGGGTTGGCAATCAGCCCCAGCATTTT
.	TRBV19	TRBD1	TRBJ1-1	CASSTLDRGTEAFF	TGTGCCAGTAGTACCCTGGACAGGGGCACTGAAGCTTTCTTT
.	TRBV9	.	TRBJ2-7	CASSRGSSYEQYF	TGTGCCAGCAGCCGAGGGAGCTCCTACGAGCAGTACTTC
once	TRBV28	TRBD1	TRBJ1-4	CASSSQGTGEGKLFF	TGTGCCAGCAGTTCTCAAGGGACAGGGGAAGGAAAACTGTTTTTT
.	TRBV28	.	TRBJ1-2	CASRIQGNYGYTF	TGTGCCAGCAGAATACAGGGTAACTATGGCTACACCTTC
.	TRBV28	.	TRBJ1-3	CASSLLSSPGFSGNTIYF	TGTGCCAGCAGTTTATTATCTAGCCCCGGGTTCTCTGGAAACACCATATATTTT
.	TRBV28	.	TRBJ2-2	CASKLQVAQVRYLNTGELFF	TGTGCCAGCAAATTACAAGTCGCCCAGGTCCGCTACCTTAACACCGGGGAGCTGTTTTTT
few	TRBV11-2	TRBD1	TRBJ1-1	CASSSPGGAQAEAFF	TGTGCCAGCAGCTCCCCAGGGGGAGCCCAAGCTGAAGCTTTCTTT
.	TRBV5-4	TRBD2	TRBJ2-1	CASSGTRRRRGFF	TGTGCCAGCAGCGGGACTAGGAGGAGGAGGGGTTTCTTC
.	TRBV5-1	.	TRBJ2-4	CASSVGSDIQYF	TGCGCCAGCAGCGTGGGGTCGGACATTCAGTACTTC
.	TRBV7-8	.	TRBJ1-1	CASSQVRGGRGNTEAFF	TGTGCCAGCAGCCAGGTGAGGGGCGGCAGGGGGAACACTGAAGCTTTCTTT
.	TRBV11-2	.	TRBJ1-6	CASTLTTHSPLHF	TGTGCCAGCACCCTCACTACCCATTCACCCCTCCACTTT
.	TRBV3-1/TRBV3-2	TRBD2	TRBJ2-7	CASSLGLPDSYEQYF	TGTGCCAGCAGCCTGGGACTACCCGACTCCTACGAGCAGTACTTC
.	TRBV5-4	.	TRBJ2-1	CASSSGTRDEQFF	TGTGCCAGCAGCTCAGGGACTCGGGATGAGCAGTTCTTC
.	TRBV19	.	TRBJ1-3	CASSIMARAGSGNTIYF	TGTGCCAGTAGTATAATGGCCAGAGCAGGTTCTGGAAACACCATATATTTT